A single sample gave rise to the 27 T cell receptor beta chains below, sequenced in a study of cytomegalovirus exposure and HLA in healthy donors. The PCR made use of 60 Vbeta and 13 Jbeta primers. The data were produced by immunoSEQ multiplex PCR, yet TCRdb's version contains in-frame clones alone and is incomplete. In the table there are 90,000 to 100,000 clones, over 60% of which are singletons. Material: PBMCs. These receptors were taken from a female donor in good health and CMV-seronegative.

The CDR3 nucleotides are TGTGCCAGTAGCGAGGGACTAGCGGGAGGTCGGGGGGAGCTGTTTTTT. As protein: CASSEGLAGGRGELFF. This chain connects TRBV19 to TRBJ2-2; 15 bases map to TRBD2. The V gene's germline CDR1 is LNHDA and CDR2 SQIVND (reference sequence). This CDR3 spans 16 amino acids. V was clipped by 6 bases and J by 8 bases; unmatched bases: 7. The entire variable domain, with the rest obtained from reference TRBV19 and TRBJ2-2, is as follows: DGGITQSPKYLFRKEGQNVTLSCEQNLNHDAMYWYRQDPGQGLRLIYYSQIVNDFQKGDIAEGYSVSREKKESFPLTVTSAQKNPTAFYLCASSEGLAGGRGELFFGEGSRLTVL.

This clone was detected only once. This chain joins TRBV29-1 and TRBJ2-1, with 10 bases identical to TRBD2. The germline V gene encodes CDR1 SQVTM and CDR2 ANQGSEA. Unmatched junction bases numbered 6, after V lost 3 bases and J lost 7 bases. The CDR3 covers 14 residues. The CDR3 coding sequence is TGCAGCGTTGACAGAGCGGGGGGGAGGAATGAGCAGTTCTTC. Encoded protein: CSVDRAGGRNEQFF.

The J gene is TRBJ1-5, the V gene TRBV27, with 9 positions matching TRBD1. The CDR3 has 14 amino acids. Per the germline V gene, CDR1 is MNHEY and CDR2 is SMNVEV (reference sequence). With 4 bases clipped from V and 7 bases from J, the junction kept 5 bases outside the gene matches. CDR3 residues: CASSSRQGGQPQHF. CDR3 in DNA: TGTGCCAGCAGTTCTCGACAGGGGGGACAGCCCCAGCATTTT.

The V and J genes are TRBV5-1 and TRBJ2-2, with 10 bases matching TRBD2. Looked up from germline, CDR1 is SGHRS and CDR2 is YFSETQ. The CDR3 spans 16 residues. The junction had 8 bases not matched to a gene; V was cut back by 6 bases and J by 3 bases. CDR3 region: CASTGLAGADTGELFF. CDR3 nucleotide sequence: TGCGCCAGCACCGGGCTAGCGGGAGCGGACACCGGGGAGCTGTTTTTT.

This chain connects TRBV5-1 to TRBJ2-5; TRBD1 matches 10 bases. Trimming cost V 0 bases and J 5 bases; bases outside gene matches: 13. CDR1 and CDR2 from the germline V gene are SGHRS and YFSETQ. The CDR3 extends over 18 amino acids. This CDR3 is CASSLGATGGRGGETQYF. DNA for the CDR3: TGCGCCAGCAGCTTGGGCGCGACAGGGGGCCGCGGGGGGGAGACCCAGTACTTC.

In its sample, this clone was seen a few times. This CDR3 reads CASSQALVFEKLFF. As DNA, the CDR3 is TGCGCCAGCAGCCAAGCTCTCGTTTTCGAAAAACTGTTTTTT. V and J are TRBV4-3 and TRBJ1-4; D remains ambiguous. Germline V gene sequence: CDR1 LGHNA, CDR2 YSLEER. The CDR3 is 14 residues long. The V and J ends lost 1 base and 8 bases respectively, with 11 bases between them.

V and J are TRBV30 and TRBJ1-2, with TRBD1 matching 7 bases. V shed 0 bases, J shed 5 bases, and the junction held 9 bases outside the gene matches. Germline CDR1 reads GTSNPN; CDR2 reads SVGIG (reference sequence). The CDR3 runs 15 residues. The CDR3 loop is CAWSVWQGGEYGYTF. The CDR3 region has the DNA TGTGCCTGGAGTGTATGGCAGGGGGGAGAATATGGCTACACCTTC.

This clone was counted a few times. The chain couples TRBV4-1 to TRBJ2-7; 12 bases align to TRBD2. Trimming at V came to 4 bases and at J to 5 bases, leaving 6 bases not matched to a gene. The CDR3 runs to 15 residues. The germline V gene encodes CDR1 MGHRA and CDR2 YSYEKL. The CDR3, as DNA: TGCGCCAGCAGCCCTCTAGCGGGAGGGAGAGACGAGCAGTACTTC. As protein: CASSPLAGGRDEQYF.

This chain connects TRBV18 to TRBJ2-5; TRBD1 matches at 7 bases. CDR3 length: 14 residues. V lost 4 bases, J lost 1 base, and 3 bases stayed unmatched. CDR1 is KGHSH, CDR2 LQKENI, per germline. Here the CDR3 DNA reads TGTGCCAGCTCACAGGGACAGAGCCAAGAGACCCAGTACTTC. Its translation is CASSQGQSQETQYF.

The V and J genes are TRBV11-3 and TRBJ1-1; no definite D call. Deletions cut 3 bases from V and 2 bases from J, with 7 bases between. The CDR3 contains 13 residues. The germline V gene encodes CDR1 SGHNT and CDR2 YENEEA. This CDR3 reads CASSFESNTEAFF. The CDR3 coding sequence is TGTGCCAGCAGCTTCGAGAGTAACACTGAAGCTTTCTTT.

At least ten counts were recorded for this clone. CDR3 amino acids: CASSSDDRDGYTF. The CDR3 DNA sequence: TGTGCCAGCAGTTCGGATGACAGGGACGGCTACACCTTC. The rearrangement joins TRBV6-1 to TRBJ1-2; the match to TRBD1 covers 7 bases. V trimming: 5 bases; J trimming: 8 bases; junction bases outside the gene matches: 8. The length of the CDR3 is 13 residues. Germline V gives CDR1 MNHNS, CDR2 SASEGT.

The CDR3 is CASSLRQEAYEQYF. CDR3 DNA sequence: TGTGCCAGCAGTCTAAGACAGGAGGCCTACGAGCAGTACTTC. The rearrangement uses TRBV27 and TRBJ2-7, with a tentative D call TRBD1 (6 bases). Germline V gene data show CDR1 as MNHEY and CDR2 as SMNVEV (reference sequence). Trimming removed 5 bases at V and 2 bases at J, with 13 bases between. The CDR3 consists of 14 residues.

The rearrangement joins TRBV28 to TRBJ1-5, with D perhaps TRBD1 (5 bases). Trimming left V 6 bases short and J 4 bases short, with 16 bases between. This CDR3 is built from 15 residues. Looked up from germline, CDR1 is MDHEN and CDR2 is SYDVKM. The CDR3 region is CASSKRDSLNQPQHF. CDR3 coding DNA: TGTGCCAGCAGCAAACGGGACTCACTTAATCAGCCCCAGCATTTT.

The chain links TRBV9 to TRBJ1-3; TRBD1 aligns across 10 bases. V dropped 0 bases and J dropped 4; count of bases not matched to a gene: 10. CDR1 SGDLS and CDR2 YYNGEE come from the germline V gene. This CDR3 comprises 18 residues. The CDR3 DNA sequence: TGTGCCAGCAGCGTAGAGGACAGGGGGACTTTGGGAGGAAACACCATATATTTT. Translating it yields CASSVEDRGTLGGNTIYF.

The rearrangement links TRBV5-4 to TRBJ2-1; 8 bases match TRBD2. Germline V gene lookup returns CDR1 SGHNT and CDR2 YYREEE (reference sequence). This CDR3 has 16 residues. Trimming cost V 4 bases and J 10 bases; bases outside gene matches: 16. The CDR3 reads CASSPSGGRASREQFF. CDR3 nucleotides: TGTGCCAGCAGCCCTTCGGGGGGGAGGGCCTCCCGGGAGCAGTTCTTC.

The J gene is TRBJ1-1, the V gene TRBV5-6; weak D call: TRBD1 (6 bases). V gave up 7 bases and J gave up 4 bases, with 17 bases separating them. In germline, CDR1 is SGHDT, CDR2 YYEEEE. The CDR3 length is 14 residues. The CDR3 DNA reads as TGTGCCAGCCACCTTGGGGGCAGGGCCACTGAAGCTTTCTTT. This translates into CASHLGGRATEAFF. Filled out from reference TRBV5-6 and TRBJ1-1, the complete variable domain reads DAGVTQSPTHLIKTRGQQVTLRCSPKSGHDTVSWYQQALGQGPQFIFQYYEEEERQRGNFPDRFSGHQFPNYSSELNVNALLLGDSALYLCASHLGGRATEAFFGQGTRLTVV.

The chain couples TRBV6-5 to TRBJ1-6; possible D gene TRBD1, 5 bases. Trimming took 4 bases from V and 5 from J, leaving 15 bases between them. CDR1 MNHEY and CDR2 SVGAGI come from the germline V gene. This CDR3 comprises 16 residues. CDR3 loop: CASSSTAGRNNSPLHF. DNA for the CDR3: TGTGCCAGCAGTTCGACCGCGGGACGGAATAATTCACCCCTCCACTTT.

The chain couples TRBV5-1 to TRBJ2-7; D may be TRBD2 (6 bases). CDR3 size: 14 residues. Trimming took off 5 bases at V and 7 bases at J, with 19 bases between the two ends. CDR1 is SGHRS and CDR2 is YFSETQ in the germline V gene. The CDR3, as DNA: TGCGCCAGCAGGAATCCAGTGGGGGGTGGGGAGCAGTACTTC. Protein sequence: CASRNPVGGGEQYF.

The rearrangement links TRBV5-1 to TRBJ1-3; D is unclear. V was cut by 4 bases and J by 1 base, with 18 bases left in between. The CDR3 contains 17 residues. CDR1 SGHRS and CDR2 YFSETQ come from the germline V gene. CDR3 sequence: CASSTTIGVRSGNTIYF. In DNA form, the CDR3 reads TGCGCCAGCAGCACGACGATCGGGGTTAGGTCTGGAAACACCATATATTTT. The complete variable domain, with remaining parts taken from reference TRBV5-1 and TRBJ1-3, reads KAGVTQTPRYLIKTRGQQVTLSCSPISGHRSVSWYQQTPGQGLQFLFEYFSETQRNKGNFPGRFSGRQFSNSRSEMNVSTLELGDSALYLCASSTTIGVRSGNTIYFGEGSWLTVV.

V and J are TRBV2 and TRBJ2-1; 12 bases map to TRBD2. The V gene end was trimmed by 7 bases and the J gene end by 7 bases; junction bases not matched to a gene: 8. Germline-derived CDR1 and CDR2 are SNHLY and FYNNEI. CDR3 length: 15 amino acids. CDR3 sequence: CASTRTSGNFNEQFF. CDR3 sequence (DNA): TGTGCCAGCACCCGGACTAGCGGGAATTTTAATGAGCAGTTCTTC.

This clone was picked up a small number of times. The chain links TRBV7-6 to TRBJ2-5; maybe TRBD2 (5 bases). The J call may be faulty, since TRBJ2-7 better matches the DNA end. The germline V gene encodes CDR1 SGHVS and CDR2 FNYEAQ. The CDR3 is 12 residues long. The CDR3 bases are TGTGCCAGCAGCCCGGACTTCTACGAGCAGTACTTC. Its protein is CASSPDFYEQYF.

The chain combines TRBV2 with TRBJ1-2; 8 nucleotides agree with TRBD1. The V and J ends lost 4 bases and 7 bases, in that order; junction bases with no gene match: 2. This CDR3 region has 12 residues. Germline assignment: CDR1 SNHLY and CDR2 FYNNEI. CDR3 in DNA: TGTGCCAGCAGTGGGACAGGGATTGGCTACACCTTC. Amino acid sequence: CASSGTGIGYTF.

The chain links TRBV7-3 to TRBJ2-3; 10 nucleotides line up with TRBD2. The CDR3 length is 17 residues. The trim removed 1 base at V and 2 bases at J, leaving 6 bases unmatched. Germline assignment: CDR1 SGHTA and CDR2 FQGTGA. DNA of the CDR3: TGTGCCAGCAGCTTAAAGCCTAGCGGGGGCTCCACAGATACGCAGTATTTT. Translating it yields CASSLKPSGGSTDTQYF.

The rearrangement links TRBV28 to TRBJ2-1; TRBD1 matches at 12 bases. The germline gives CDR1 MDHEN, CDR2 SYDVKM. The V segment lost 4 bases and the J segment 2 bases; nucleotides outside the gene matches: 9. The CDR3 consists of 18 residues. CDR3 residues: CASSSYYGTGGTYNEQFF. Here the CDR3 DNA reads TGTGCCAGCAGTTCTTATTACGGGACAGGGGGCACCTACAATGAGCAGTTCTTC.

V gene TRBV5-4 combines with J gene TRBJ2-7; 13 bases agree with TRBD2. In germline, CDR1 is SGHNT, CDR2 YYREEE (reference sequence). This CDR3 has 14 amino acids. Trimming at V came to 4 bases and at J to 10 bases, leaving 8 bases not matched to a gene. Here the CDR3 DNA reads TGTGCCAGCAGCCCCGGACTAGCGGGAGCTCCCCAGTACTTC. It encodes CASSPGLAGAPQYF.

The chain uses TRBV7-3 and TRBJ2-5; TRBD1 aligns across 7 bases. TRBJ2-7 explains the end of the DNA better; the J call may be wrong. The germline V gene encodes CDR1 SGHTA and CDR2 FQGTGA. CDR3 size: 13 residues. The chain's CDR3 is CASSFDRAYEQYF. CDR3 nucleotides: TGTGCCAGCAGCTTTGACAGGGCCTACGAGCAGTACTTC.

The chain is built from TRBV29-1 and TRBJ2-2; a weak D match, TRBD1 (5 bases). CDR1 and CDR2 from the germline V gene are SQVTM and ANQGSEA. Trimming pared 2 bases from V and 2 bases from J, leaving 12 bases between. The CDR3 loop spans 15 amino acids. The CDR3 here is CSVELARDNTGELFF. CDR3 DNA sequence: TGCAGCGTTGAACTGGCCAGGGATAACACCGGGGAGCTGTTTTTT.